This T cell receptor (beta chain) comes out of a study of blood T cell repertoires in COVID-19. Study in general: The study drew acute and convalescent COVID-19 samples from the United States, Italy and Spain. T cells, B-cell-depleted T cells, or PBMCs provided the cDNA or gDNA that served as material.

V dropped 7 bases and J dropped 8; count of bases not matched to a gene: 2. The CDR3 is 12 residues long. Germline lookup yields CDR1 ENHRY and CDR2 SYGVKD. In the study's own analysis: Quantification of nucleated cells was approximated via reference gene primer amplification. Sequencing was performed with immunoSEQ multiplex PCR; in TCRdb, only in-frame clones are kept and a portion is missing. D and trimming were read from the DNA, whereas the V and J calls and clone size are those reported in that table. This sample has about 160,000 clones; almost 85% occur once, and the top ten carry around an eighth.

The V and J genes are TRBV10-3 and TRBJ2-1; TRBD1 matches 10 bases. The specimen sequenced was peripheral blood. The receptor was derived from a man between 18 and 29 years old with active or convalescent COVID-19. The CDR3 DNA follows: TGTGCCATCACGGGACAGGGGTATGAGCAGTTCTTC. This encodes CAITGQGYEQFF.